This T cell receptor (beta chain) was profiled in a study of blood T cells in healthy people across ages. It was with a sample-barcoded 5' primer and a J-beta primer mix that a second PCR of roughly 7 to 12 cycles was run. From the 5' RACE reads, TCRdb called clonotypes with MiXCR, one entry per CDR3 protein. The sample includes about 1 million distinct CDR3 sequences, 40% to 45% of them seen just once. V was trimmed by 2 bases and J by 1 base, leaving 8 bases between them. The germline gives CDR1 SGHRS, CDR2 YFSETQ. CDR3 length equals 14 residues. The sample, approximately 10 milliliters of peripheral blood, was drawn from each donor. This clonotype was detected only a few times. What it recognizes is unknown. Study conclusions and caveats: Researchers deemed the diversity estimates from one million T cells underestimates.

J is TRBJ2-3 and V is TRBV5-1; D remains ambiguous. Sequencing was done on a sample of blood. This receptor was obtained from an older woman in good health. The CDR3 nucleotides read TGCGCCAGCAGCTTCCTTTATGGCACAGATACGCAGTATTTT. It codes for CASSFLYGTDTQYF.